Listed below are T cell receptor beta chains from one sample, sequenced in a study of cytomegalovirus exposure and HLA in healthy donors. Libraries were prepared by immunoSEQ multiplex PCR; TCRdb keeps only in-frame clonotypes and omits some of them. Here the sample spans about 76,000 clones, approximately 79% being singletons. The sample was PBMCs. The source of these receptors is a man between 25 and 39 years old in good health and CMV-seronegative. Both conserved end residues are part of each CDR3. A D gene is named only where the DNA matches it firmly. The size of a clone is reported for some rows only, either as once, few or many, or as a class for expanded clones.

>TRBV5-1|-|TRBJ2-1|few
TGCGCCAGCAGCTTGGTGGTGGGAGGTGAGCAGTTCTTC
CASSLVVGGEQFF
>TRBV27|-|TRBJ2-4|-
TGTGCCAGCAGTTTAAGCAGGGTGGACATTCAGTACTTC
CASSLSRVDIQYF
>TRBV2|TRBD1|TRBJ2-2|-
TGTGCCAGCAGTGAAGGACAGGGATCCACCGGGGAGCTGTTTTTT
CASSEGQGSTGELFF
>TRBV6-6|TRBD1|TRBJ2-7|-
TGTGTTACTAACGGGGCAGGGGGAAAATACGAGCAGTACTTC
CVTNGAGGKYEQYF
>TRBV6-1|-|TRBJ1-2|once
TGTGCCAGCAGTGAAGCGCTCGCACAATCAGATGGCTACACCTTC
CASSEALAQSDGYTF
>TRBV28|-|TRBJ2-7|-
TGTGCCAGCAGTTTCACACTAGCCAAACTTTCCTACGAGCAGTACTTC
CASSFTLAKLSYEQYF
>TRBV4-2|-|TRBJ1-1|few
TGTGCCAGCAGCCCCTATGATGGGGGGGACACTGAAGCTTTCTTT
CASSPYDGGDTEAFF
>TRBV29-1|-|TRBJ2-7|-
TGCAGCGTGAGGCCCCGAGGGAACGAGCAGTACTTC
CSVRPRGNEQYF
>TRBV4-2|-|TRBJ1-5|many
TGTGCCAGCAGCCAAGAGTGGGGGCAGACCAATCAGCCCCAGCATTTT
CASSQEWGQTNQPQHF
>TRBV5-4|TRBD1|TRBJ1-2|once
TGTTCCAGCAGCTTTGACAGGGGGCGCAGCTATGGCTACACCTTC
CSSSFDRGRSYGYTF
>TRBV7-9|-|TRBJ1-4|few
TGTGCCAGCAGCCAGGTCGAAAAACTGTTTTTT
CASSQVEKLFF
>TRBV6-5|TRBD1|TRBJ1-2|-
TGTGCCAGCAGGGAAACCGGGACAGAAAACCACTACACCTTC
CASRETGTENHYTF
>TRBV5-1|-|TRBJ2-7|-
TGCGCCAGCAGCCCGATGGTATTATACAGGGGGGGCGAGCAGTACTTC
CASSPMVLYRGGEQYF
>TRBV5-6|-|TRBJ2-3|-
TGTGCCAGCAGCCAAGCCCCGGTTTCAGATACGCAGTATTTT
CASSQAPVSDTQYF
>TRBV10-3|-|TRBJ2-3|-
TGTGCCATCAGTGAGTCGACTTTCAGGCAGGGGAGAACAGATACGCAGTATTTT
CAISESTFRQGRTDTQYF
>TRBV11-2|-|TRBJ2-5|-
TGTGCCAGCAGCTTAGGAGGGAGTTCTAAAGAGACCCAGTACTTC
CASSLGGSSKETQYF
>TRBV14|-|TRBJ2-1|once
TGTGCCAGCAGCCATGCGGGAAACAATGAGCAGTTCTTC
CASSHAGNNEQFF
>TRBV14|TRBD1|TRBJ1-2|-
TGTGCCAGCAGCCAAGATCTGCTCCGGGACAGCATCTCGGTCTATGGCTACACCTTC
CASSQDLLRDSISVYGYTF
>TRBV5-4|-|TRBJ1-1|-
TGTGCCAGCAGCTTAGCCGGGACATCTTCCTCGTCTGAAGCTTTCTTT
CASSLAGTSSSSEAFF
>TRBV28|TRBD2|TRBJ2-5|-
TGTGCCAGCAGGATAGCGGGAGGCACCCAAGAGACCCAGTACTTC
CASRIAGGTQETQYF
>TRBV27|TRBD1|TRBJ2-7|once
TGTGTCAGCCGGGACAGGGTCAACGAGCAGTACTTC
CVSRDRVNEQYF
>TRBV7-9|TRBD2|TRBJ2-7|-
TGTGCCAGCAGCCTCGGGACTAGCCTCGAGCAGTACTTC
CASSLGTSLEQYF
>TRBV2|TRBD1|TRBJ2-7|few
TGTGCCAGCAGTAGGACAGGGAGATACGAGCAGTACTTC
CASSRTGRYEQYF
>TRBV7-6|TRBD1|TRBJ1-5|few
TGTGCCAGCAGCCCCGGGACAGGGGGTCAGCAGCCCCAGCATTTT
CASSPGTGGQQPQHF
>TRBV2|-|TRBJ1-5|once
TGTGCCAGCACTGGGGAGGGAGGTCAGCCCCAGCATTTT
CASTGEGGQPQHF
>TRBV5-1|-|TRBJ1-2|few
TGCGCCAGCAGCTTGACAGACCTCTACGGCTACACCTTC
CASSLTDLYGYTF
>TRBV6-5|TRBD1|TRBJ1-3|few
TGTGCCAGCAGCCGGACAGGGTTCACTGGAAACACCATATATTTT
CASSRTGFTGNTIYF
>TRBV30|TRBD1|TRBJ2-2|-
TGTGCCTGGAGTGGGGACAGGATCGGCACCGGGGAGCTGTTTTTT
CAWSGDRIGTGELFF
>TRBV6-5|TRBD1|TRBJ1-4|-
TGTGCCAGCAGTTACCGGGACAGGGAACGGGAAAAACTGTTTTTT
CASSYRDREREKLFF
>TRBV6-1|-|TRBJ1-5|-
TGTGCCAGCAGTGAAGGCTATCTGAGGGCTCAGCCCCAGCATTTT
CASSEGYLRAQPQHF
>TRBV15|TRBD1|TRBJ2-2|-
TGTGCCACCAGCAGAGACCGGGACAGTGGACCCACCGGGGAGCTGTTTTTT
CATSRDRDSGPTGELFF
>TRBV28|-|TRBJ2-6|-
TGTGCCAGCAGACCAATTACTACCGGGGCCAACGTCCTGACTTTC
CASRPITTGANVLTF
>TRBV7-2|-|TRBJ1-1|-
TGTGCCAGCAGCTTAGGTAGCGGAGAAGCTTTCTTT
CASSLGSGEAFF
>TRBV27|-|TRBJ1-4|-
TGTGCCAGCAGTTTTTACACCGGGGATGAAAAACTGTTTTTT
CASSFYTGDEKLFF
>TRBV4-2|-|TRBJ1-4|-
TGTGCCAGCAGCCGGCAGGGACAAATGGATGAAAAACTGTTTTTT
CASSRQGQMDEKLFF
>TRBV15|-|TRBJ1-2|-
TGTGCCACCAGCAGAGATAGGGGGAACAGGGATAACTATGGCTACACCTTC
CATSRDRGNRDNYGYTF
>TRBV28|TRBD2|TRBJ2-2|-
TGTGCCAGCAGGGGACTAACCGGGGAGCTGTTTTTT
CASRGLTGELFF
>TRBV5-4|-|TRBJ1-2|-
TGTGCCAGCAGCTTGGTTGGGAGGGGGGGGGCTGGCGGCTACACCTTC
CASSLVGRGGAGGYTF
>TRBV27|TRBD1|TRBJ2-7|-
TGTGCCAGCAGTTTATCGGGACAGGCCAAGCAGTACTTC
CASSLSGQAKQYF
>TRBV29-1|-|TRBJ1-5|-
TGCAGCGTTGCCCAGGGAGGGAACAATCAGCCCCAGCATTTT
CSVAQGGNNQPQHF
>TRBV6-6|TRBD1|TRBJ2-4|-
TGTGCCAGTGGGGACAGGGGGCGGAGAGCCAAAAACATTCAGTACTTC
CASGDRGRRAKNIQYF
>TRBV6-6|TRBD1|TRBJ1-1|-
TGTGCCAGCAGTTACTCTTCAGGGGGCACTGAAGCTTTCTTT
CASSYSSGGTEAFF
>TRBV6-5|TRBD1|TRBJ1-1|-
TGTGCCAGCAGTAGACAGGGAAATGAAGCTTTCTTT
CASSRQGNEAFF
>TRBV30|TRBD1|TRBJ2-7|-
TGTGCCTGGGCCCTAGGGACAGGGCTCTACGAGCAGTACTTC
CAWALGTGLYEQYF
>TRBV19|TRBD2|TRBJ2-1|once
TGTGCCAGCCGGGCGGCTAGCGGGAGATGGGATGAGCAGTTCTTC
CASRAASGRWDEQFF
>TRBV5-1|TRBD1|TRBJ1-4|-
TGCGCCAGCAGCTTTGGGACAGGGGATGAAAAACTGTTTTTT
CASSFGTGDEKLFF
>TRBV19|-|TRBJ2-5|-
TGTGCCAGCGCAGATAATGGGGGGCAAGAGACCCAGTACTTC
CASADNGGQETQYF
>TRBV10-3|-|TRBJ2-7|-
TGTGCCATCAGTGGCCCGGGCTACGAGCAGTACTTC
CAISGPGYEQYF
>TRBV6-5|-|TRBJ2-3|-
TGTGCCAGCAGTTACTCTCCAGGGAACACAGATACGCAGTATTTT
CASSYSPGNTDTQYF
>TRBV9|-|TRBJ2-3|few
TGTGCCAGCAGCGTAGTCGGGTTCCCAGATACGCAGTATTTT
CASSVVGFPDTQYF
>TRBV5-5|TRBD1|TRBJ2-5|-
TGTGCCAGCAGTTACAGAGGGACAGGAGGGGGGACTTGGGTGACCCAGTACTTC
CASSYRGTGGGTWVTQYF
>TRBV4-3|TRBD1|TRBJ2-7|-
TGCGCCAGCAGCCAAGGGGCGGACAGGGGCTCCTACGAGCAGTACTTC
CASSQGADRGSYEQYF